This T cell receptor beta chain derives from a study of PD-L1 blockade in urothelial cancer. Study overall: Blood analysis was done at 3 weeks (second dose) and 6 weeks after treatment began. Study-level results: Where pretreatment blood TCR clonality fell below the median, better survival was predicted.

Enrolled patients showed locally advanced or metastatic urothelial carcinoma. This CDR3 contains 16 residues. In germline, CDR1 is SGDLS, CDR2 YYNGEE. The trim removed 2 bases at V and 5 bases at J, leaving 6 bases unmatched. Generated by immunoSEQ multiplex PCR, the TCRdb table keeps only in-frame clones and is missing some. The repertoire holds tens of thousands of clones, with roughly 82% as singletons. As to this clone: Its antigen is currently unknown.

This specimen was PBMCs, taken around atezolizumab (anti-PD-L1) treatment. The chain joins TRBV9 to TRBJ2-3; 12 bases fit TRBD2. The receptor comes from a man in his sixties or seventies with urothelial cancer. In DNA, the CDR3 is TGTGCCAGCAGCGTGGCTAGCGGGAGGGAAGGAGATACGCAGTATTTT. It codes for CASSVASGREGDTQYF.